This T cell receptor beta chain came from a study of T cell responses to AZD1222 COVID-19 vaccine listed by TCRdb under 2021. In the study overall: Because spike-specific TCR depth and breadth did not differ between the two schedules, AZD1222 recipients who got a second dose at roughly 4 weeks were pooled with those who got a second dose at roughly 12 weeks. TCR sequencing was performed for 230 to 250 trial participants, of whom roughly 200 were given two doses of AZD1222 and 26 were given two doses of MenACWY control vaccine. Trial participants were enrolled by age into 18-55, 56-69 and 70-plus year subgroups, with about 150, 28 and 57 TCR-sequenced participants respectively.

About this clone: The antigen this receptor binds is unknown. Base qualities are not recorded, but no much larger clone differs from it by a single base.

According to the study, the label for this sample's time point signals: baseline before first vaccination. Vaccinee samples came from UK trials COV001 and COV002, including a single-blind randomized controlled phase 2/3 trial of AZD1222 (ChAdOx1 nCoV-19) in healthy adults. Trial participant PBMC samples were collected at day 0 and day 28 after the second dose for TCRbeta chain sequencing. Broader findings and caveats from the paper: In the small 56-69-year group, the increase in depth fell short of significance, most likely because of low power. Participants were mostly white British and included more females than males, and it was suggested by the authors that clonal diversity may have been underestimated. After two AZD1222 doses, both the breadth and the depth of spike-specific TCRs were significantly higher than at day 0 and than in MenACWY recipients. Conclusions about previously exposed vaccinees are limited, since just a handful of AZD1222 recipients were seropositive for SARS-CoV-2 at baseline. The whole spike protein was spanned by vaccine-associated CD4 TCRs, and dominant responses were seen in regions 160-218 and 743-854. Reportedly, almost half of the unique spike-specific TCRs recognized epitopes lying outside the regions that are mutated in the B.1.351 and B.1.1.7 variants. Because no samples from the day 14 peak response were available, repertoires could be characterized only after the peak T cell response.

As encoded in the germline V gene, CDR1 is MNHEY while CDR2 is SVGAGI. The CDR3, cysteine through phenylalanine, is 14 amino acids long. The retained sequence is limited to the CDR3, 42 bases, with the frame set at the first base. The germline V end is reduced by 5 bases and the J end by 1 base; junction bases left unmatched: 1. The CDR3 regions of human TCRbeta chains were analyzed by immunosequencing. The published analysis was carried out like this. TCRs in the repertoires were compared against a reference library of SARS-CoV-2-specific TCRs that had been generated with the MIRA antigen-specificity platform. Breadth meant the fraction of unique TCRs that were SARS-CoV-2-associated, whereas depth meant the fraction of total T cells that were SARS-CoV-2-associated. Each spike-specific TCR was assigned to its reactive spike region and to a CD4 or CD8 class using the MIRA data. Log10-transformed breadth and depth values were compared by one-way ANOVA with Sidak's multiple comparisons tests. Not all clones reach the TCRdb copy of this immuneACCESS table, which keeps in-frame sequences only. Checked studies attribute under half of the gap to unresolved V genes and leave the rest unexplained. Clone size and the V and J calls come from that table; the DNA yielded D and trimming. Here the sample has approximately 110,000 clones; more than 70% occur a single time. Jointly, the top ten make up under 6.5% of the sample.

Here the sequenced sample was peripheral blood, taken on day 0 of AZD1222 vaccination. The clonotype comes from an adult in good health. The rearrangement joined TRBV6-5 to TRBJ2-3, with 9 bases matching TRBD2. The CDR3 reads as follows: CASSIAGGTDTQYF. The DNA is TGTGCCAGCAGTATAGCGGGGGGCACAGATACGCAGTATTTT.